Sequencing of this T cell receptor (beta chain) was carried out in a study of neurological immune-mediated disorders. The unsorted libraries originated from 2 million PBMCs that had been stored at -80 C. Trimming removed 0 bases from V and 6 bases from J, with 12 bases in between. The CDR3 is 15 residues long. Germline V gives CDR1 SGHTA, CDR2 FQGNSA. Whole-study results and caveats: A possible signature was seen in one related-CDR3 cluster, into which phylogenetic grouping placed the repertoires of 18 of 34 multiple sclerosis patients. The study found the most TCR clonal expansion in HTLV-1-associated myelopathy and the least in multiple sclerosis, below healthy controls.

TCRdb used MiXCR to reprocess the 5' RACE reads, holding one entry per CDR3 protein. The profile shows about 70,000 distinct CDR3 sequences, 4.8% of them singletons. This clonotype was observed at least ten times. Its antigen is still unknown. V gene TRBV7-2 combines with J gene TRBJ2-1; D is unresolved. This clonotype was obtained from a woman in her 70s with multiple sclerosis. Sequences were obtained from PBMCs. This CDR3 reads CASSLARLESNEQFF. For the CDR3, the DNA is TGTGCCAGCAGCTTAGCGCGGCTGGAATCCAATGAGCAGTTCTTC.